The TCR beta chain described here comes from a study of blood T cell repertoires in COVID-19. Study information: Acute and convalescent COVID-19 specimens originated in the United States, Italy and Spain. From T cells, B-cell-depleted T cells, or PBMCs came the material, which was cDNA or gDNA.

Methods used by the authors: The authors estimated nucleated cell counts from reference gene primer amplification. Clones were sequenced by immunoSEQ multiplex PCR, and TCRdb holds only the in-frame ones, with some missing. Clone size and the V and J calls come from that table; the DNA yielded D and trimming. The sample yields roughly 220,000 clones, approximately 90% seen once. V lost 6 bases to trimming and J lost 11 bases, with 16 bases between them. CDR1 is SGHVS, CDR2 FNYEAQ, per germline. CDR3 length equals 12 residues. In Seattle, patients joined the study during active infection and were tracked longitudinally. This clone was detected only a few times.

The V call is TRBV7-6, the J call TRBJ1-1; D might be TRBD1 (6 bases). The sequencing input was peripheral blood. This sequence originates from a woman aged 45-59 years with COVID-19, enrolled during active disease. CDR3 amino acids: CASRRIQGEAFF. The CDR3 nucleotides read TGTGCCAGCAGGCGAATACAGGGTGAGGCTTTCTTT.